These 16 T cell receptor beta chains were sequenced from one sample in a study of memory CD4+ T cells and cytomegalovirus serostatus (dated by TCRdb to the late 2010s). A FACSAria II was used to sort memory CD4+ T cells, defined as single viable CD3+CD4+CD8-CD45RO+ cells. Library method: the immunoSEQ multiplex PCR assay. This is the immuneACCESS table as TCRdb keeps it, with only in-frame sequences that have V and J called. A part of the clones is gone; compared with another copy, unresolved V genes explain less than half, and the rest is unexplained. The sample data list under 55,000 clones, and about three quarters of these were observed just once. About 1.3% of the sample comes from the top ten. The specimen sequenced was memory CD4+ T cells from blood. These receptors all come from an adult in good health and CMV-seropositive.

In its sample, this clone was seen once. The V call is TRBV29-1, the J call TRBJ2-7, with D unresolved. Trimming stripped 6 bases from V and 5 bases from J, with 11 bases between. CDR1 is SQVTM and CDR2 is ANQGSEA in the germline V gene. The length of the CDR3 is 11 residues. CDR3 loop: CSVRTGDEQYF. The CDR3 region has the DNA TGCAGCGTGAGGACGGGCGACGAGCAGTACTTC.

The V call is TRBV7-9, the J call TRBJ2-1; the match to TRBD2 covers 9 bases. In germline, CDR1 is SEHNR, CDR2 FQNEAQ (reference sequence). The CDR3 has 14 residues. J gave up 7 bases and V 7 bases, and 8 bases lay outside the gene matches. CDR3 nucleotides: TGTGCCAGCACTGTAGCGGGAGATAGGAATGAGCAGTTCTTC. Its translation is CASTVAGDRNEQFF.

The rearrangement joins TRBV29-1 to TRBJ2-1; tentatively, D is TRBD2 (5 bases). The CDR3 consists of 14 residues. Trimming pared 7 bases from V and 2 bases from J, leaving 15 bases between. The germline CDR1 and CDR2 sequences are SQVTM and ANQGSEA. CDR3: CSAQRYGAYNEQFF. The CDR3, as DNA: TGCAGCGCCCAACGTTACGGGGCCTACAATGAGCAGTTCTTC.

The chain carries TRBV11-2 and TRBJ1-1; D is unresolved. The ends were cut back, 0 bases at V and 1 base at J, with 12 bases in the middle. Germline V gene data show CDR1 as SGHAT and CDR2 as FQNNGV. This CDR3 contains 16 residues. The CDR3 here is CASSLDWVGSNTEAFF. CDR3 bases: TGTGCCAGCAGCTTAGACTGGGTGGGGTCGAACACTGAAGCTTTCTTT.

The genes are TRBV5-4 and TRBJ1-2; tentatively, D is TRBD1 (6 bases). The length of the CDR3 is 16 residues. Between the trimmed V and J ends, which lost 2 bases and 6 bases, there was a span of 20 bases. Germline CDR1 reads SGHNT; CDR2 reads YYREEE (reference sequence). The CDR3 is CASSLALTGGYDGYTF. The CDR3, as DNA: TGTGCCAGCAGCTTAGCCCTGACGGGGGGCTACGATGGCTACACCTTC.

The sample holds a few counts of this clone. The chain has TRBV11-2 and TRBJ2-7; 13 positions match TRBD2. Germline V gene data show CDR1 as SGHAT and CDR2 as FQNNGV. V dropped 5 bases and J dropped 6; count of bases not matched to a gene: 10. CDR3 length: 16 amino acids. The CDR3 protein is CASSPGWTSGSREQYF. CDR3 nucleotides: TGTGCCAGCAGCCCCGGATGGACTAGCGGGAGCCGCGAGCAGTACTTC.

The chain combines TRBV7-2 with TRBJ1-6; perhaps TRBD1 as D (6 bases). CDR1 and CDR2 from the germline V gene are SGHTA and FQGNSA. The CDR3 is 14 residues long. The germline V and J ends were trimmed by 2 bases and 8 bases, with 10 bases remaining between them. The CDR3 bases are TGTGCCAGCAGCTTATACAGGACAGATTCACCCCTCCACTTT. It codes for CASSLYRTDSPLHF. Full variable domain (remainder filled in from reference TRBV7-2 and TRBJ1-6): GAGVSQSPSNKVTEKGKDVELRCDPISGHTALYWYRQSLGQGLEFLIYFQGNSAPDKSGLPSDRFSAERTGGSVSTLTIQRTQQEDSAVYLCASSLYRTDSPLHFGNGTRLTVT.

This sequence joins TRBV4-1 and TRBJ2-7; 9 nucleotides line up with TRBD2. Germline CDR1 and CDR2: MGHRA and YSYEKL. The CDR3 consists of 16 residues. The V gene end was trimmed by 1 base and the J gene end by 4 bases; junction bases not matched to a gene: 8. The chain's CDR3 is CASSQAVSSGVYEQYF. CDR3 in DNA: TGCGCCAGCAGCCAAGCGGTGTCTAGCGGGGTGTACGAGCAGTACTTC.

V and J are TRBV21-1 and TRBJ2-7. TRBV21-1 is a listed pseudogene. The CDR3 runs 13 residues. The CDR3 is CASSGTFFYEQYF. In DNA form, the CDR3 reads TGTGCCAGCAGCGGGACGTTTTTCTACGAGCAGTACTTC.

This clone was detected once. The chain has TRBV10-2 and TRBJ2-5; 11 positions match TRBD1. Germline values: CDR1 WSHSY, CDR2 SAAADI. The junction had 8 bases not matched to a gene; V was cut back by 4 bases and J by 1 base. The CDR3 totals 17 residues. The CDR3 sequence: CASSGTGGQPLQETQYF. CDR3 sequence (DNA): TGCGCCAGCAGTGGGACAGGGGGCCAGCCCCTCCAAGAGACCCAGTACTTC.

The table lists this clone with a count of one. The chain recombines TRBV4-2 with TRBJ1-4; a possible D gene is TRBD1 (6 bases). The CDR3 consists of 16 residues. Trimming took off 4 bases at V and 4 bases at J, with 16 bases between the two ends. Germline-derived CDR1 and CDR2 are LGHNA and YNFKEQ. The CDR3 region is CASSPGDTAVNEKLFF. The CDR3 DNA is TGTGCCAGCAGCCCCGGGGACACAGCGGTTAATGAAAAACTGTTTTTT.

The rearrangement joins TRBV10-3 to TRBJ2-1; 7 nucleotides line up with TRBD2. The V gene's germline CDR1 is ENHRY and CDR2 SYGVKD. V was clipped by 10 bases and J by 7 bases; unmatched bases: 4. CDR3 size: 11 residues. The CDR3 coding sequence is TGTGCCAGCGGACTAGGAAATGAGCAGTTCTTC. Protein sequence: CASGLGNEQFF.

This chain joins TRBV21-1 and TRBJ2-7; TRBD2, the table's D call, lacks a check against the DNA. TRBV21-1 is a pseudogene segment. The CDR3 loop spans 14 amino acids. The DNA for the CDR3 is TGTGCCCGGCCGTTGGCGGGCGGCTCCTACGAGCAGTACTTC. Amino acids: CARPLAGGSYEQYF.

This clone was seen once. CDR3 amino acids: CASKKGSTDNEQFF. For the CDR3, the DNA is TGTGCCAGCAAAAAAGGTTCCACTGACAATGAGCAGTTCTTC. The chain combines TRBV9 with TRBJ2-1; D unclear. Germline loops: CDR1 SGDLS, CDR2 YYNGEE. This CDR3 spans 14 amino acids. V lost 6 bases to trimming and J lost 5 bases, with 15 bases between them.

The chain links TRBV15 to TRBJ2-1, with a tentative D call TRBD2 (5 bases). Between the trimmed V and J ends, which lost 0 bases and 4 bases, there was a span of 7 bases. Germline CDR1 and CDR2: LNHNV and YYDKDF (reference sequence). This CDR3 contains 14 residues. The CDR3 DNA sequence: TGTGCCACCAGCAGAGATCGGGGTTACAATGAGCAGTTCTTC. Translation: CATSRDRGYNEQFF.

CDR3 sequence reads: CASSQRALVYEKLFF. The CDR3, as DNA: TGTGCCAGCAGCCAACGGGCGTTAGTGTATGAAAAACTGTTTTTT. This chain joins TRBV14 and TRBJ1-4; D gene unclear. This CDR3 comprises 15 residues. CDR1 and CDR2 (germline): SGHDN, FVKESK. The V end lost 2 bases, the J end lost 6 bases, and 13 bases lay between the germline ends.